This T cell receptor (beta chain) was found in a study of Ad26.COV2.S vaccination and SARS-CoV-2 variants. Findings and limits, study-wide: Breadth and depth estimates from TCRs may understate total T cell responses. Those who received vaccine or placebo ended up with similar non-spike TCR breadth.

A note on this clone: Its antigen is as yet unknown.

Some clones are missing from TCRdb's copy, which holds only in-frame ones; the method was immunoSEQ multiplex PCR. The sample lists around 45,000 clones; about 83% were seen once. V was shortened by 4 bases and J by 4 bases, with 14 bases between the two germline ends. This CDR3 has 15 residues. The germline V gene has CDR1 LNHDA and CDR2 SQIVND (reference sequence). The specimen was peripheral blood, collected after recovery from COVID-19. The rearrangement joins TRBV19 to TRBJ1-5; D perhaps matches TRBD1 (5 bases). The TCR was taken from a human donor who had recovered from COVID-19. CDR3 DNA sequence: TGTGCCAGTAGTAGAGGGCCCGGGGGTAATCAGCCCCAGCATTTT. This encodes CASSRGPGGNQPQHF.